The sequence of this TCR beta chain was determined in a study of OX40 agonist ivuxolimab in advanced cancers. The CDR3 totals 18 residues. Repertoires were generated with immunoSEQ multiplex PCR, while TCRdb's copy carries only in-frame clones and drops some. The sample consists of 65,000 to 100,000 clones, approximately 94% of them appearing once. J is TRBJ1-3 and V is TRBV21-1. TRBV21-1 is assigned pseudogene status. The source is an adult with an advanced solid tumor such as melanoma, head and neck, liver or kidney cancer. The specimen comprised CD4+ or CD8+ T cells sorted from blood, sampled in a trial of the OX40 agonist ivuxolimab. The CDR3 coding sequence is TGTGCCAGCAGCAAAGGGGAGGGACCCTTAGACTCTGGAAACACCATATATTTT. The encoded protein is CASSKGEGPLDSGNTIYF.